Following are 21 T cell receptor beta chains from one sample sequenced in a study of T cell changes during pregnancy in multiple sclerosis. The table came from immunoSEQ multiplex PCR; TCRdb's copy has only in-frame clones and leaves some out. This table has 68,000 or so clones, about 89% appearing once. The sequencing here drew on peripheral blood, taken in the second trimester of pregnancy. The origin of the receptors is a female donor with multiple sclerosis, enrolled in a pregnancy study.

This clone was counted a single time. J is TRBJ2-6 and V is TRBV10-3; D perhaps matches TRBD1 (5 bases). Trimming stripped 10 bases from V and 0 bases from J, with 13 bases between. CDR1 and CDR2 from the germline V gene are ENHRY and SYGVKD. The CDR3 length is 15 residues. In DNA, the CDR3 is TGTGCCACCAGGGCTTCCGACTCTGGGGCCAACGTCCTGACTTTC. This codes for CATRASDSGANVLTF.

The chain combines TRBV6-5 with TRBJ1-5; D is ambiguous. The CDR3 totals 13 residues. With 4 bases removed from V and 7 bases from J, the gap between germline ends came to 11 bases. Germline V gives CDR1 MNHEY, CDR2 SVGAGI. CDR3 coding DNA: TGTGCCAGCAGTTCGAGGATTTACCAGCCCCAGCATTTT. Translating it yields CASSSRIYQPQHF.

The CDR3 here is CASSKFWRPDYNEQFF. The CDR3 bases are TGTGCCAGCAGCAAATTCTGGAGGCCGGACTACAATGAGCAGTTCTTC. The chain is built from TRBV11-2 and TRBJ2-1; a weak D match, TRBD2 (5 bases). CDR1 and CDR2 (germline): SGHAT, FQNNGV. Trimming removed 5 bases from V and 3 bases from J, with 17 bases in between. The CDR3 sequence is 16 residues long.

This rearrangement joins TRBV30 to TRBJ1-1; D is possibly TRBD1 (5 bases). CDR1 and CDR2 (germline): GTSNPN, SVGIG (reference sequence). The CDR3 loop spans 15 amino acids. The V and J ends lost 4 bases and 2 bases respectively, with 17 bases between them. The CDR3 is CAWTPGRGVNTEAFF. DNA for the CDR3: TGTGCCTGGACCCCCGGGCGGGGCGTTAACACTGAAGCTTTCTTT.

The chain recombines TRBV27 with TRBJ2-3, with D possibly matching TRBD2 (6 bases). Trimming took 1 base from V and 2 from J, leaving 13 bases between them. The CDR3 sequence is 16 residues long. Germline V gene sequence: CDR1 MNHEY, CDR2 SMNVEV (reference sequence). The CDR3 here is CASSLLGGIATDTQYF. The CDR3 nucleotides read TGTGCCAGCAGTTTATTGGGGGGTATAGCCACAGATACGCAGTATTTT.

The CDR3 sequence is CASSEVGGAGGASHYGYTF. The CDR3 DNA sequence: TGCGCCAGCAGTGAGGTGGGGGGTGCGGGGGGCGCCTCGCACTATGGCTACACCTTC. The J gene is TRBJ1-2, the V gene TRBV10-2; D may be TRBD1 (6 bases). This CDR3 is built from 19 residues. V gave up 2 bases and J gave up 3 bases, with 25 bases separating them. The V gene's germline CDR1 is WSHSY and CDR2 SAAADI.

This chain joins TRBV7-9 and TRBJ2-7; the match to TRBD1 covers 7 bases. Trimming removed 1 base from V and 0 bases from J; junction bases left unmatched: 3. Germline V gives CDR1 SEHNR, CDR2 FQNEAQ (reference sequence). The CDR3 contains 15 residues. CDR3 DNA: TGTGCCAGCAGCTTAGTGGGACAGCGCTCCTACGAGCAGTACTTC. Amino acid sequence: CASSLVGQRSYEQYF. The whole variable domain, remainder taken from reference TRBV7-9 and TRBJ2-7, is DTGVSQNPRHKITKRGQNVTFRCDPISEHNRLYWYRQTLGQGPEFLTYFQNEAQLEKSRLLSDRFSAERPKGSFSTLEIQRTEQGDSAMYLCASSLVGQRSYEQYFGPGTRLTVT.

The J gene is TRBJ2-5, the V gene TRBV7-2, with D maybe TRBD2 (6 bases). Deletions cut 6 bases from V and 4 bases from J, with 15 bases between. The CDR3 length is 14 residues. Germline assignment: CDR1 SGHTA and CDR2 FQGNSA. CDR3 sequence (DNA): TGTGCCAGCAGACCTGGAGGGGCTGTAGAGACCCAGTACTTC. Translation: CASRPGGAVETQYF.

This sequence joins TRBV18 and TRBJ2-3; TRBD1 matches 9 bases. This CDR3 spans 14 amino acids. CDR1 is KGHSH and CDR2 is LQKENI in the germline V gene. J was trimmed by 4 bases and V by 2 bases; bases with no gene match: 1. CDR3 loop: CASSPRTGADTQYF. As DNA, the CDR3 is TGTGCCAGCTCACCAAGGACAGGGGCAGATACGCAGTATTTT. Full variable domain (missing parts from reference TRBV18 and TRBJ2-3): NAGVMQNPRHLVRRRGQEARLRCSPMKGHSHVYWYRQLPEEGLKFMVYLQKENIIDESGMPKERFSAEFPKEGPSILRIQQVVRGDSAAYFCASSPRTGADTQYFGPGTRLTVL.

CDR3 sequence reads: CASSARQGRGEKLFF. The CDR3 DNA reads TGTGCCAGCAGCGCCCGACAGGGAAGGGGTGAAAAACTGTTTTTT. V gene TRBV9 combines with J gene TRBJ1-4; TRBD1 matches 7 bases. The V gene's germline CDR1 is SGDLS and CDR2 YYNGEE. With 3 bases clipped from V and 7 bases from J, the junction kept 9 bases outside the gene matches. There are 15 residues in the CDR3.

The chain links TRBV2 to TRBJ1-2; possibly TRBD1 for D (6 bases). The CDR3 has 14 amino acids. V dropped 6 bases and J dropped 4 bases, with 15 bases sitting between them. Germline CDR1 is SNHLY and CDR2 is FYNNEI. CDR3 sequence reads: CASRSEGGPYGYTF. In DNA form, the CDR3 reads TGTGCCAGCAGATCCGAAGGGGGACCCTATGGCTACACCTTC. Full variable domain (rest looked up from reference TRBV2 and TRBJ1-2): EPEVTQTPSHQVTQMGQEVILRCVPISNHLYFYWYRQILGQKVEFLVSFYNNEISEKSEIFDDQFSVERPDGSNFTLKIRSTKLEDSAMYFCASRSEGGPYGYTFGSGTRLTVV.

The V and J genes are TRBV6-1 and TRBJ1-1; perhaps TRBD1 as D (5 bases). V lost 7 bases and J lost 5, with 8 bases in between. The CDR3 runs 11 residues. The germline gives CDR1 MNHNS, CDR2 SASEGT. CDR3 loop: CASTPGTEAFF. DNA of the CDR3: TGTGCCAGCACCCCAGGGACTGAAGCTTTCTTT.

V gene TRBV2 combines with J gene TRBJ2-4; 13 bases align to TRBD2. CDR3 length: 15 amino acids. J gave up 6 bases and V 6 bases, and 5 bases lay outside the gene matches. CDR1 SNHLY and CDR2 FYNNEI come from the germline V gene. The CDR3 reads CASSWTSGGRNIQYF. As DNA, the CDR3 is TGTGCCAGCAGCTGGACTAGCGGGGGCCGAAACATTCAGTACTTC.

J is TRBJ1-4 and V is TRBV4-2, with 9 positions matching TRBD1. CDR1 and CDR2 (germline): LGHNA, YNFKEQ. The CDR3 consists of 14 residues. The junction had 4 bases not matched to a gene; V was cut back by 3 bases and J by 8 bases. In DNA, the CDR3 is TGTGCCAGCAGCCAGGGACAGGGTGGAGAAAAACTGTTTTTT. Protein sequence: CASSQGQGGEKLFF.

V and J are TRBV29-1 and TRBJ1-1; possible D gene TRBD1, 5 bases. V was trimmed by 7 bases and J by 7 bases, leaving 16 bases between them. Germline V lookup: CDR1 SQVTM, CDR2 ANQGSEA. The CDR3 has 12 residues. The CDR3: CSARLGRDEAFF. Written as DNA, the CDR3 is TGCAGCGCCCGATTGGGCAGGGATGAAGCTTTCTTT.

The chain recombines TRBV12-5 with TRBJ1-5; D ambiguous. CDR1 is LGHNT, CDR2 FRNRAP, per germline. The germline V and J ends were trimmed by 2 bases and 6 bases, with 8 bases remaining between them. The CDR3 is 13 residues long. For the CDR3, the DNA is TGTGCTAGTGGTTTGACATTCGTTCAGCCCCAGCATTTT. This sequence encodes CASGLTFVQPQHF.

The rearrangement uses TRBV7-2 and TRBJ2-1; TRBD2 matches at 8 bases. Germline assignment: CDR1 SGHTA and CDR2 FQGNSA. The trim removed 5 bases at V and 0 bases at J, leaving 6 bases unmatched. The CDR3 covers 16 residues. DNA for the CDR3: TGTGCCAGCAGCCAAACTAGCGGAAGCTCCTACAATGAGCAGTTCTTC. This sequence encodes CASSQTSGSSYNEQFF.

J is TRBJ1-3 and V is TRBV7-3, with D unclear. The germline CDR1 and CDR2 sequences are SGHTA and FQGTGA. The ends were cut back, 5 bases at V and 0 bases at J, with 11 bases in the middle. CDR3 length equals 15 residues. CDR3 sequence reads: CASSPSGNSGNTIYF. The CDR3 DNA sequence: TGTGCCAGCAGCCCGTCGGGGAACTCTGGAAACACCATATATTTT.

J is TRBJ2-7 and V is TRBV2, with 9 bases identical to TRBD1. The CDR3 sequence is 14 residues long. V lost 5 bases, J lost 1 base, and 3 bases stayed unmatched. Germline CDR1 is SNHLY and CDR2 is FYNNEI. The chain's CDR3 is CASSIGTGSYEQYF. The DNA of the CDR3 is TGTGCCAGCAGTATTGGGACAGGGTCCTACGAGCAGTACTTC.

The chain couples TRBV13 to TRBJ2-5, with D hard to call. V lost 0 bases to trimming and J lost 1 base, with 3 bases between them. The CDR3 has 13 amino acids. Germline assignment: CDR1 PRHDT and CDR2 FYEKMQ (reference sequence). DNA for the CDR3: TGTGCCAGCAGCTTAGGCTTCCAAGAGACCCAGTACTTC. Encoded protein: CASSLGFQETQYF.

This clone was picked up a small number of times. J is TRBJ1-1 and V is TRBV7-2; D might be TRBD1 (6 bases). Trimming pared 1 base from V and 3 bases from J, leaving 21 bases between. This CDR3 has 18 amino acids. Germline CDR1 SGHTA, CDR2 FQGNSA. The CDR3 nucleotides are TGTGCCAGCAGCTTAGGAGGTGGTACTGGACAGTTGTACACTGAAGCTTTCTTT. The encoded protein is CASSLGGGTGQLYTEAFF.